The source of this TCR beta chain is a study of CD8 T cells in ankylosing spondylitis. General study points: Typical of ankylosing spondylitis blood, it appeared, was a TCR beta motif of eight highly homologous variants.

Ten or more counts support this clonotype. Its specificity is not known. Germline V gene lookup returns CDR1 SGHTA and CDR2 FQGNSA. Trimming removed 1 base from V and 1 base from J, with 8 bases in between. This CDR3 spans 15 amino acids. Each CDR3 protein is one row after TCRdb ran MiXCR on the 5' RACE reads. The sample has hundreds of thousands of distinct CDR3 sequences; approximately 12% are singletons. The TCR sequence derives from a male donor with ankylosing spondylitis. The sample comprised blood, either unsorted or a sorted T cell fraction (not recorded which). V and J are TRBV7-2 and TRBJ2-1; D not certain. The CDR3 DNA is TGTGCCAGCAGCTTAGGATCAATATCCTACAATGAGCAGTTCTTC. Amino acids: CASSLGSISYNEQFF.